The 8 T cell receptor beta chains below were found in one sample sequenced in a study of T cell repertoires in cytomegalovirus infection. TCRdb ran MiXCR on the reads and lists one entry per CDR3 protein. The repertoire includes about 97,000 distinct CDR3 sequences, more than 15% of them detected once, and 6.5% to 9.5% sits in the top ten. The sequencing input was PBMCs. These TCRs come from a human donor in good health (CMV status not recorded). Some clones in this sample may be carry-over from other donors' samples.

In its sample, this clonotype was seen many times. CDR3 loop: CASSLGARTDTQYF. Written as DNA, the CDR3 is TGTGCCAGCAGCTTGGGGGCCCGCACAGATACGCAGTATTTT. The V gene is TRBV7-2, the J gene TRBJ2-3, with a possible D match to TRBD1 (6 bases). CDR3 length: 14 residues. CDR1 is SGHTA, CDR2 FQGNSA, per germline. V shed 3 bases and J shed 1 base, with 8 bases lying between them.

This clonotype was recorded many times. This CDR3 reads CASSLSRGLGEQFF. The CDR3 coding sequence is TGTGCCAGCAGCTTATCCCGGGGGCTGGGTGAGCAGTTCTTC. This chain uses TRBV7-2 with TRBJ2-1; D may correspond to TRBD1 or TRBD2 (6 bases each). The CDR3 extends over 14 amino acids. Germline values: CDR1 SGHTA, CDR2 FQGNSA. V lost 2 bases and J lost 9, with 14 bases in between.

The chain uses TRBV2 and TRBJ1-4; 7 bases line up with TRBD1. Germline assignment: CDR1 SNHLY and CDR2 FYNNEI. Trimming at V came to 6 bases and at J to 6 bases, leaving 4 bases not matched to a gene. This CDR3 is built from 13 residues. In DNA, the CDR3 is TGTGCCAGCAGACGGACAGGCGATGAAAAACTGTTTTTT. Protein sequence: CASRRTGDEKLFF.

This clonotype has more than one count but fewer than ten. The junction differs from germline at one of its ends, possibly a read error. The J gene is TRBJ2-3, the V gene TRBV12-3 or TRBV12-4; D perhaps matches TRBD2 (6 bases). CDR3 length: 16 residues. CDR3 loop: CASTLGRGSTTDTQYF. The CDR3 region has the DNA TGTGCCAGCACTTTAGGGCGGGGAAGTACCACAGATACGCAGTATTTT.

This clonotype has only a few counts. The chain links TRBV29-1 to TRBJ2-1; unclear D gene. There are 10 residues in the CDR3. V gave up 5 bases and J gave up 5 bases, with 4 bases separating them. Germline V gene sequence: CDR1 SQVTM, CDR2 ANQGSEA. The CDR3 coding sequence is TGCAGCGTTATGAACAATGAGCAGTTCTTC. Its protein is CSVMNNEQFF.

This clonotype was seen ten or more times. The rearrangement joins TRBV7-8 to TRBJ2-2; no firm D call. The CDR3 consists of 15 residues. Germline CDR1 is SGHVS and CDR2 is FQNEAQ. Trimming removed 1 base at V and 7 bases at J, with 13 bases between. The CDR3 reads CASSLDISGSGELFF. In nucleotides, the CDR3 is TGTGCCAGCAGCTTAGATATCAGTGGTAGCGGGGAGCTGTTTTTT.

This chain joins TRBV2 and TRBJ2-3; no reliable D call. Germline values: CDR1 SNHLY, CDR2 FYNNEI. V shed 8 bases and J shed 2 bases, with 14 bases lying between them. The CDR3 runs to 14 residues. The CDR3 DNA reads as TGTGCCAGCTGCGAAGTGGGCATCACAGATACGCAGTATTTT. This sequence encodes CASCEVGITDTQYF. The complete variable domain, with remaining parts taken from reference TRBV2 and TRBJ2-3, reads EPEVTQTPSHQVTQMGQEVILRCVPISNHLYFYWYRQILGQKVEFLVSFYNNEISEKSEIFDDQFSVERPDGSNFTLKIRSTKLEDSAMYFCASCEVGITDTQYFGPGTRLTVL.

The V and J genes are TRBV29-1 and TRBJ1-2; a possible D gene is TRBD1 (5 bases). Germline-derived CDR1 and CDR2 are SQVTM and ANQGSEA. V lost 7 bases and J lost 5, with 11 bases in between. The CDR3 loop spans 11 amino acids. The CDR3 nucleotides are TGCAGCGCCGGGGGGGGGTATGGCTACACCTTC. This translates into CSAGGGYGYTF. Complete variable domain (other parts from reference TRBV29-1 and TRBJ1-2): SAVISQKPSRDICQRGTSLTIQCQVDSQVTMMFWYRQQPGQSLTLIATANQGSEATYESGFVIDKFPISRPNLTFSTLTVSNMSPEDSSIYLCSAGGGYGYTFGSGTRLTVV.